The clone carrying this T cell receptor beta chain was seen more than once but under ten times. Its specificity is unknown. These data originate in a study of T cell responses to AZD1222 COVID-19 vaccine. Broader study findings: Epitopes outside B.1.351 and B.1.1.7 mutated regions reportedly drew nearly half of spike TCRs. Seropositive status at baseline applied to only 6 or 7 AZD1222 recipients. The donor cohort was predominantly white British with a female majority, and clonal diversity may have been underestimated.

Per the germline V gene, CDR1 is GTSNPN and CDR2 is SVGIG (reference sequence). This CDR3 is built from 11 residues. Trimming cost V 0 bases and J 11 bases, with 10 bases left between them. Method: immunoSEQ multiplex PCR; TCRdb's copy keeps in-frame clones and lacks some. There are 98,000 or so clones in the sample; 88% occur only once, and 8% to 9% lies in the top ten. The material sequenced was peripheral blood, taken on day 0 of AZD1222 vaccination. The V gene is TRBV30, the J gene TRBJ1-1; no definite D call. This sequence originates from an adult in good health. CDR3 residues: CAWSVVRGAFF. Written as DNA, the CDR3 is TGTGCCTGGAGTGTAGTGCGTGGGGCTTTCTTT.